Below are 27 T cell receptor beta chains sequenced from a single sample in a study of T cell changes during pregnancy in multiple sclerosis. Data came from immunoSEQ multiplex PCR; TCRdb stores just in-frame clones and leaves some out. Found here are some 93,000 clones, roughly 91% of them singletons; the top ten hold approximately 1.6%. This material consisted of peripheral blood, taken after pregnancy. Source of these receptors: a female donor in good health, enrolled as a control in a pregnancy study.

The chain employs TRBV18 and TRBJ1-6, with a weak D call TRBD1 (6 bases). The V end lost 6 bases, the J end lost 7 bases, and 10 bases lay between the germline ends. CDR3 length equals 13 residues. Germline V gene sequence: CDR1 KGHSH, CDR2 LQKENI. CDR3 in amino acids: CASSQDRNSPLHF. The CDR3 nucleotides are TGTGCCAGCTCCCAGGACAGAAATTCACCCCTCCACTTT.

The chain carries TRBV7-2 and TRBJ2-1; D gene uncertain. This CDR3 has 14 amino acids. Germline V gene data show CDR1 as SGHTA and CDR2 as FQGNSA. Trimming removed 5 bases at V and 8 bases at J, with 16 bases between. The CDR3 protein is CASSPRNLRDEQFF. The CDR3, as DNA: TGTGCCAGCAGCCCGAGGAACCTCCGGGATGAGCAGTTCTTC.

This chain uses TRBV1 with TRBJ1-4; no DNA check was done on the table's D call, TRBD1. TRBV1 is an annotated pseudogene. The CDR3 is 14 residues long. CDR3 loop: CTSRDRGEGEKLFF. The DNA of the CDR3 is TGCACCAGCAGAGACAGGGGCGAAGGTGAAAAACTGTTTTTT.

The CDR3 here is CSVEAGGADTEAFF. DNA for the CDR3: TGCAGCGTTGAAGCGGGGGGAGCGGACACTGAAGCTTTCTTT. The chain recombines TRBV29-1 with TRBJ1-1; D perhaps matches TRBD1 (5 bases). The CDR3 is 14 amino acids. Germline-derived CDR1 and CDR2 are SQVTM and ANQGSEA. Trimming cost V 1 base and J 3 bases, with 12 bases left between them.

The rearrangement joins TRBV4-3 to TRBJ2-3; TRBD1 is a possible D gene (5 bases). This CDR3 region has 15 residues. V lost 4 bases and J 0 bases, leaving 11 bases between the germline ends. Per germline, CDR1 LGHNA and CDR2 YSLEER. The CDR3 DNA reads TGCGCCAGCAGCCGTTTAGGACAAAGCACAGATACGCAGTATTTT. Its protein product is CASSRLGQSTDTQYF.

The rearrangement uses TRBV4-3 and TRBJ1-1; D is unclear. CDR1 and CDR2 from the germline V gene are LGHNA and YSLEER. This CDR3 contains 15 residues. V was clipped by 1 base and J by 2 bases, with 11 bases between them. CDR3 DNA sequence: TGCGCCAGCAGCCAAGGTGTGTATGTTAACACTGAAGCTTTCTTT. It yields the protein CASSQGVYVNTEAFF.

The J gene is TRBJ2-2, the V gene TRBV4-2, with 8 nucleotides matching TRBD1. The V and J ends lost 7 bases and 6 bases, in that order; junction bases with no gene match: 7. Germline lookup yields CDR1 LGHNA and CDR2 YNFKEQ. The CDR3 runs to 14 residues. This CDR3 reads CASTRTGTAGELFF. Written as DNA, the CDR3 is TGTGCCAGCACCCGGACAGGGACGGCCGGGGAGCTGTTTTTT.

This clone has just one count. The chain combines TRBV7-2 with TRBJ2-2; TRBD2 is a possible D gene (5 bases). Per the germline V gene, CDR1 is SGHTA and CDR2 is FQGNSA. Deletions cut 5 bases from V and 3 bases from J, with 7 bases between. This CDR3 has 13 residues. The CDR3 bases are TGTGCCAGCAGCCCGAGGGACACCGGGGAGCTGTTTTTT. Translated, it gives CASSPRDTGELFF.

The rearrangement uses TRBV5-1 and TRBJ2-2; 7 nucleotides line up with TRBD1. CDR1 SGHRS and CDR2 YFSETQ come from the germline V gene. This CDR3 has 15 residues. V shed 0 bases, J shed 4 bases, and the junction held 3 bases outside the gene matches. The CDR3 region has the DNA TGCGCCAGCAGCTTGGCCGCAGGGGGCACCGGGGAGCTGTTTTTT. Translating gives CASSLAAGGTGELFF. Complete variable domain (other parts from reference TRBV5-1 and TRBJ2-2): KAGVTQTPRYLIKTRGQQVTLSCSPISGHRSVSWYQQTPGQGLQFLFEYFSETQRNKGNFPGRFSGRQFSNSRSEMNVSTLELGDSALYLCASSLAAGGTGELFFGEGSRLTVL.

This chain joins TRBV6-5 and TRBJ2-1, with 9 nucleotides matching TRBD1. Trimming at V came to 6 bases and at J to 1 base, leaving 4 bases not matched to a gene. Germline CDR1 reads MNHEY; CDR2 reads SVGAGI. The CDR3 loop spans 15 amino acids. CDR3: CASRSGTGSYNEQFF. The CDR3, as DNA: TGTGCCAGCAGGTCCGGGACAGGGTCCTACAATGAGCAGTTCTTC.

J is TRBJ2-4 and V is TRBV7-9, with 14 positions matching TRBD2. The trim removed 1 base at V and 1 base at J, leaving 6 bases unmatched. Germline values: CDR1 SEHNR, CDR2 FQNEAQ (reference sequence). The CDR3 loop spans 19 amino acids. This CDR3 reads CASSLGLAGGHFAKNIQYF. CDR3 bases: TGTGCCAGCAGCTTAGGACTAGCGGGGGGGCACTTCGCCAAAAACATTCAGTACTTC. The full variable domain, with the rest looked up from reference TRBV7-9 and TRBJ2-4, is DTGVSQNPRHKITKRGQNVTFRCDPISEHNRLYWYRQTLGQGPEFLTYFQNEAQLEKSRLLSDRFSAERPKGSFSTLEIQRTEQGDSAMYLCASSLGLAGGHFAKNIQYFGAGTRLSVL.

The chain uses TRBV6-6 and TRBJ2-1; 11 nucleotides align to TRBD2. CDR1 MNHNY and CDR2 SVGAGI come from the germline V gene (reference sequence). Trimming at V came to 8 bases and at J to 7 bases, leaving 7 bases not matched to a gene. The CDR3 loop spans 14 amino acids. CDR3 sequence: CASLDSGGANEQFF. CDR3 DNA sequence: TGTGCCAGCCTAGATAGCGGGGGGGCGAATGAGCAGTTCTTC.

This chain uses TRBV19 with TRBJ2-5, with 8 positions matching TRBD2. V was pared by 1 base and J by 5 bases, with 6 bases of the junction left unmatched. CDR3 length: 15 residues. Per germline, CDR1 LNHDA and CDR2 SQIVND (reference sequence). CDR3 bases: TGTGCCAGTAGTATAGGTGCGGGGGGCAGGGAGACCCAGTACTTC. This gives the protein CASSIGAGGRETQYF.

The chain is built from TRBV19 and TRBJ2-2, with 7 nucleotides matching TRBD1. Germline CDR1 reads LNHDA; CDR2 reads SQIVND (reference sequence). Trimming at V came to 7 bases and at J to 0 bases, leaving 8 bases not matched to a gene. The CDR3 is 16 residues long. CDR3 in amino acids: CASTMRGQPNTGELFF. The CDR3 nucleotides are TGTGCCAGTACCATGAGGGGGCAACCGAACACCGGGGAGCTGTTTTTT.

The V and J genes are TRBV11-2 and TRBJ2-5, with unresolved D. V lost 3 bases to trimming and J lost 4 bases, with 6 bases between them. There are 12 residues in the CDR3. In germline, CDR1 is SGHAT, CDR2 FQNNGV. The CDR3 here is CASSFSRETQYF. CDR3 sequence (DNA): TGTGCCAGCAGCTTTTCTCGAGAGACCCAGTACTTC.

The chain is built from TRBV5-5 and TRBJ2-3; no clear D. Germline CDR1 reads SGHKS; CDR2 reads YYEKEE (reference sequence). Trimming took off 0 bases at V and 4 bases at J, with 12 bases between the two ends. The CDR3 is 15 amino acids. This CDR3 is CASSLGFRVADTQYF. CDR3 nucleotides: TGTGCCAGCAGCTTGGGGTTCCGGGTGGCAGATACGCAGTATTTT.

This clone was seen only once. In nucleotides, the CDR3 is TGTGCCAGCAGCTTAGTCGCCAGAGGGGGCAGCGAGCAGTACTTC. Translating it yields CASSLVARGGSEQYF. This sequence joins TRBV7-9 and TRBJ2-7; TRBD1 agrees at 7 bases. This CDR3 is 15 amino acids long. Germline V gene data show CDR1 as SEHNR and CDR2 as FQNEAQ (reference sequence). V was pared by 1 base and J by 6 bases, with 9 bases of the junction left unmatched.

This clone was counted only a few times. J is TRBJ1-1 and V is TRBV4-1; unclear D gene. CDR3 length: 14 residues. Trimming removed 3 bases at V and 3 bases at J, with 11 bases between. The germline V gene has CDR1 MGHRA and CDR2 YSYEKL. CDR3 region: CASSHREPDTEAFF. The CDR3 DNA sequence: TGCGCCAGCAGCCACCGCGAACCCGACACTGAAGCTTTCTTT.

The chain uses TRBV20-1 and TRBJ1-2; tentative D call: TRBD1 (5 bases). Germline CDR1 is DFQATT and CDR2 is SNEGSKA (reference sequence). This CDR3 comprises 11 residues. V was trimmed by 7 bases and J by 10 bases, leaving 16 bases between them. The CDR3 sequence: CSGLGTGLYTF. Here the CDR3 DNA reads TGCAGTGGGCTCGGGACGGGACTCTACACCTTC.

This clone came up once. The CDR3 DNA is TGTGCCAGCAGCTTTGGGACAGCTAATCAGCCCCAGCATTTT. As protein: CASSFGTANQPQHF. The chain joins TRBV7-8 to TRBJ1-5; TRBD1 agrees at 7 bases. The germline V gene encodes CDR1 SGHVS and CDR2 FQNEAQ. CDR3 length: 14 amino acids. The trim removed 3 bases at V and 4 bases at J, leaving 3 bases unmatched.

This clone was seen just once. The chain joins TRBV21-1 to TRBJ1-2. TRBV21-1 is a pseudogene locus. The CDR3 consists of 18 residues. The CDR3 is CASSKGGLCSSPNYGYTF. The CDR3 DNA reads as TGTGCCAGCAGCAAAGGAGGTCTCTGTTCGTCACCTAACTATGGCTACACCTTC.

The gene calls are TRBV4-2 and TRBJ1-5, with TRBD1 as a possible D gene (6 bases). This CDR3 comprises 16 residues. The V end was cut by 4 bases, the J end by 0 bases, with 13 bases between. CDR1 LGHNA and CDR2 YNFKEQ come from the germline V gene. The CDR3 loop reads CASSRIQGRSNQPQHF. As DNA, the CDR3 is TGTGCCAGCAGCCGAATACAGGGCCGTAGCAATCAGCCCCAGCATTTT.

This clone was detected once. The V call is TRBV2, the J call TRBJ2-2; a possible D gene is TRBD2 (7 bases). V was cut by 10 bases and J by 0 bases, with 12 bases left in between. Germline V gene sequence: CDR1 SNHLY, CDR2 FYNNEI. This CDR3 region has 14 residues. The CDR3 loop reads CATRGDTNTGELFF. In nucleotides, the CDR3 is TGTGCCACCCGGGGGGACACGAACACCGGGGAGCTGTTTTTT.

The gene calls are TRBV6-6 and TRBJ1-5; D remains unclear. The CDR3 spans 12 residues. The germline V gene encodes CDR1 MNHNY and CDR2 SVGAGI (reference sequence). Trimming removed 8 bases at V and 6 bases at J, with 11 bases between. In DNA form, the CDR3 reads TGTGCCAGCTCGGGTCTCGTTCAGCCCCAGCATTTT. This translates into CASSGLVQPQHF.

The V call is TRBV5-5, the J call TRBJ1-3, with no clear D. Looked up from germline, CDR1 is SGHKS and CDR2 is YYEKEE (reference sequence). CDR3 size: 14 residues. The germline V and J ends were trimmed by 3 bases and 0 bases, with 7 bases remaining between them. CDR3 sequence: CASSWQVSGNTIYF. The CDR3 DNA is TGTGCCAGCAGCTGGCAGGTCTCTGGAAACACCATATATTTT. The full variable domain, rest sourced from reference TRBV5-5 and TRBJ1-3, is DAGVTQSPTHLIKTRGQQVTLRCSPISGHKSVSWYQQVLGQGPQFIFQYYEKEERGRGNFPDRFSARQFPNYSSELNVNALLLGDSALYLCASSWQVSGNTIYFGEGSWLTVV.

This clone occurred a few times. V usage is TRBV7-2 and J usage is TRBJ2-7; TRBD2 is a possible D gene (5 bases). V was trimmed by 1 base and J by 9 bases, leaving 10 bases between them. The CDR3 has 12 amino acids. Germline V lookup: CDR1 SGHTA, CDR2 FQGNSA. For the CDR3, the DNA is TGTGCCAGCAGCTTAGAAGAGGGCCCGCAGTACTTC. Translated, it gives CASSLEEGPQYF.

The chain joins TRBV19 to TRBJ1-5; 10 bases match TRBD1. V lost 6 bases, J lost 2 bases, and 7 bases stayed unmatched. This CDR3 is 16 amino acids long. The V gene's germline CDR1 is LNHDA and CDR2 SQIVND (reference sequence). In nucleotides, the CDR3 is TGTGCCAGTAGATCGGGACAGGGGTTTGGCAATCAGCCCCAGCATTTT. As protein: CASRSGQGFGNQPQHF.